One sample yielded the 31 T cell receptor beta chains listed below, sequenced in a study of Ad26.COV2.S vaccination and SARS-CoV-2 variants. Sequencing was performed with immunoSEQ multiplex PCR; in TCRdb, only in-frame clones are kept and a portion is missing. The repertoire consists of about 480,000 clones, with approximately 90% occurring once and the leading ten covering around 13%. Treatment meaning: about 20 received Ad26.COV2.S at low or high dose, single or two shots; 5 received placebo; per-sample allocation not given. It was on day 63 after the first vaccine or placebo injection that samples were taken. This sample comprised peripheral blood, obtained in a trial of Ad26.COV2.S vaccine versus placebo. The receptors originated from a person between 18 and 65 years old who received the Ad26.COV2.S COVID-19 vaccine or a placebo.

In nucleotides, the CDR3 is TGTGCCAGCAGCTTAGAAACTAGCTCCTACAATGAGCAGTTCTTC. It codes for CASSLETSSYNEQFF. The genes are TRBV7-2 and TRBJ2-1; D may be TRBD2 (5 bases). Trimming shortened V by 1 base and J by 0 bases, and 7 bases separated the two germline ends. Germline loops: CDR1 SGHTA, CDR2 FQGNSA. CDR3 length equals 15 residues.

This chain links TRBV27 with TRBJ2-1; TRBD2 is a possible D gene (5 bases). Germline CDR1 and CDR2: MNHEY and SMNVEV (reference sequence). The CDR3 is 14 residues long. Trimming cost V 8 bases and J 6 bases, with 17 bases left between them. In nucleotides, the CDR3 is TGTGCCAGCGGCATTCGGGGAGAGGGCAATGAGCAGTTCTTC. It encodes CASGIRGEGNEQFF.

This chain connects TRBV30 to TRBJ1-1, with no clear D. Trimming cost V 3 bases and J 3 bases, with 11 bases left between them. The length of the CDR3 is 13 residues. The germline CDR1 and CDR2 sequences are GTSNPN and SVGIG (reference sequence). CDR3 sequence reads: CAWRMRGDTEAFF. The CDR3 DNA reads as TGTGCCTGGAGAATGCGGGGAGACACTGAAGCTTTCTTT.

The rearrangement joins TRBV7-8 to TRBJ2-7; D gene ambiguous. The germline V gene has CDR1 SGHVS and CDR2 FQNEAQ. V lost 1 base, J lost 3 bases, and 10 bases lay in between. The CDR3 is made up of 14 amino acids. The CDR3 reads CASSLGLALYEQYF. The CDR3 DNA sequence: TGTGCCAGCAGCTTAGGGCTTGCGCTCTACGAGCAGTACTTC.

The chain carries TRBV18 and TRBJ2-2, with D perhaps being TRBD1 or TRBD2 (5 bases each). The CDR3 runs to 11 residues. Trimming stripped 10 bases from V and 7 bases from J, with 10 bases between. Germline V gives CDR1 KGHSH, CDR2 LQKENI. Here the CDR3 reads CATERGGELFF. CDR3 in DNA: TGTGCCACCGAGAGGGGCGGGGAGCTGTTTTTT.

CDR3 amino acids: CASSVGGSQETQYF. The DNA of the CDR3 is TGTGCCAGCAGCGTAGGCGGGAGCCAAGAGACCCAGTACTTC. The chain is built from TRBV9 and TRBJ2-5; 7 positions match TRBD2. Germline CDR1 and CDR2: SGDLS and YYNGEE. V lost 0 bases, J lost 1 base, and 0 bases stayed unmatched. This CDR3 contains 14 residues.

The J gene is TRBJ1-1, the V gene TRBV6-5, with no clear D. The CDR3 length is 14 residues. The germline V gene has CDR1 MNHEY and CDR2 SVGAGI. With 7 bases removed from V and 0 bases from J, the gap between germline ends came to 12 bases. As DNA, the CDR3 is TGTGCCAGCATGTTTAGTACTATGAACACTGAAGCTTTCTTT. It is translated as CASMFSTMNTEAFF.

In the case of this clone: An end of the junction does not agree with germline; a read error may underlie this. The J gene is TRBJ1-2, the V gene TRBV5-8; possibly TRBD1 for D (5 bases). CDR3 length: 13 residues. CDR1 SGHTS and CDR2 YDEGEE come from the germline V gene. This CDR3 is CASSPRGDYGYTF. DNA for the CDR3: TGTGCCAGCAGCCCTCGGGGGGACTACGGCTACACCTTC.

This chain links TRBV7-3 with TRBJ2-5; D remains ambiguous. The CDR3 is 15 amino acids. Trimming stripped 1 base from V and 5 bases from J, with 14 bases between. CDR1 is SGHTA, CDR2 FQGTGA, per germline. The CDR3 DNA sequence: TGTGCCAGCAGCTTAAACGGCCAGCGTGGGGAGACCCAGTACTTC. This codes for CASSLNGQRGETQYF.

The rearrangement uses TRBV30 and TRBJ2-7; D is unresolved. Germline V gene sequence: CDR1 GTSNPN, CDR2 SVGIG (reference sequence). V was trimmed by 1 base and J by 6 bases, leaving 10 bases between them. The CDR3 is made up of 12 amino acids. CDR3: CAWSAPFAEQYF. The CDR3 DNA is TGTGCCTGGAGTGCCCCTTTTGCCGAGCAGTACTTC.

The rearrangement uses TRBV19 and TRBJ1-1; 8 positions match TRBD1. The V and J ends lost 8 bases and 6 bases, in that order; junction bases with no gene match: 5. This CDR3 comprises 12 residues. The germline CDR1 and CDR2 sequences are LNHDA and SQIVND (reference sequence). The CDR3 region has the DNA TGTGCCAGTGGACAGGGCCTCGCTGAAGCTTTCTTT. This encodes CASGQGLAEAFF.

J is TRBJ2-2 and V is TRBV6-2 or TRBV6-3; the D gene could be TRBD1 or TRBD2 (5 bases each). In germline, CDR1 is MNHEY, CDR2 SVGEGT. V dropped 8 bases and J dropped 6 bases, with 10 bases sitting between them. The CDR3 totals 12 residues. CDR3 in amino acids: CASRQGAGELFF. Written as DNA, the CDR3 is TGTGCCAGCCGCCAGGGAGCCGGGGAGCTGTTTTTT.

V and J are TRBV7-9 and TRBJ2-1; D possibly matches TRBD1 or TRBD2 (6 bases each). Trimming cost V 8 bases and J 6 bases, with 17 bases left between them. Germline V gives CDR1 SEHNR, CDR2 FQNEAQ (reference sequence). CDR3 size: 14 residues. In DNA form, the CDR3 reads TGTGCCAGCGGAATAGGGGGGCGGGGCAATGAGCAGTTCTTC. It is translated as CASGIGGRGNEQFF.

The V and J genes are TRBV14 and TRBJ2-7; 7 bases align to TRBD1. The CDR3 runs to 14 residues. Germline V gives CDR1 SGHDN, CDR2 FVKESK. The trim removed 6 bases at V and 2 bases at J, leaving 7 bases unmatched. The CDR3 region is CASRRTDRPYEQYF. CDR3 DNA: TGTGCCAGCAGGCGTACGGACAGGCCCTACGAGCAGTACTTC.

The chain combines TRBV4-1 with TRBJ2-2; 7 nucleotides line up with TRBD2. The J segment lost 4 bases and the V segment lost 0 bases, leaving 11 bases of the junction unmatched. This CDR3 comprises 18 residues. CDR1 and CDR2 (germline): MGHRA, YSYEKL. CDR3 sequence: CASSQDNFGLVITGELFF. The CDR3 nucleotides read TGCGCCAGCAGCCAAGATAATTTCGGACTAGTAATCACCGGGGAGCTGTTTTTT.

This sequence joins TRBV6-2 or TRBV6-3 and TRBJ2-1; 8 nucleotides agree with TRBD2. The V gene's germline CDR1 is MNHEY and CDR2 SVGEGT. Germline trimming cut 2 bases from V and 12 bases from J; bases unmatched to any gene: 0. CDR3 length: 11 amino acids. The CDR3 protein is CASSYGTRQFF. The DNA of the CDR3 is TGTGCCAGCAGTTACGGGACTAGGCAGTTCTTC.

The J gene is TRBJ1-3, the V gene TRBV9; 8 bases are a match to TRBD1. CDR1 is SGDLS, CDR2 YYNGEE, per germline. The CDR3 loop spans 17 amino acids. Germline trimming cut 3 bases from V and 2 bases from J; bases unmatched to any gene: 10. The CDR3 is CASSATGDRGPGNTIYF. The CDR3 DNA reads TGTGCCAGCAGCGCGACGGGTGACAGGGGTCCTGGAAACACCATATATTTT.

The chain links TRBV19 to TRBJ2-7; D tentatively fits TRBD1 or TRBD2 (7 bases each). The germline CDR1 and CDR2 sequences are LNHDA and SQIVND (reference sequence). This CDR3 region has 16 residues. V shed 5 bases and J shed 5 bases, with 22 bases lying between them. Here the CDR3 DNA reads TGTGCCAGTAGTTCCCCCCCAGGGGGGGCGGGAGACGAGCAGTACTTC. Translation gives CASSSPPGGAGDEQYF.

This chain links TRBV6-5 with TRBJ2-1; 9 bases fit TRBD2. J lost 6 bases, V lost 6 bases, and 6 bases had no gene match. This CDR3 spans 14 amino acids. Germline assignment: CDR1 MNHEY and CDR2 SVGAGI. The CDR3 loop reads CASRQAGGRNEQFF. The CDR3, as DNA: TGTGCCAGCAGACAAGCGGGAGGTCGCAATGAGCAGTTCTTC.

V is TRBV28 and J is TRBJ2-5, with D possibly being TRBD1 (6 bases). The CDR3 consists of 13 residues. Germline V gene lookup returns CDR1 MDHEN and CDR2 SYDVKM. V gave up 6 bases and J gave up 4 bases, with 12 bases separating them. The CDR3 DNA is TGTGCCAGCAGGTCAGACAGGAGAGAGACCCAGTACTTC. Its translation is CASRSDRRETQYF. The whole variable domain, remainder taken from reference TRBV28 and TRBJ2-5, is DVKVTQSSRYLVKRTGEKVFLECVQDMDHENMFWYRQDPGLGLRLIYFSYDVKMKEKGDIPEGYSVSREKKERFSLILESASTNQTSMYLCASRSDRRETQYFGPGTRLLVL.

The rearrangement uses TRBV11-2 and TRBJ1-2; unclear D gene. The V gene lost 3 bases and the J gene lost 2 bases, with 13 bases spanning the gap. The CDR3 loop spans 15 amino acids. Per the germline V gene, CDR1 is SGHAT and CDR2 is FQNNGV. The CDR3 is CASSFGTHQNYGYTF. The CDR3 nucleotides read TGTGCCAGCAGCTTTGGAACACACCAGAACTATGGCTACACCTTC.

The CDR3 protein is CASSRADSYGYTF. The DNA of the CDR3 is TGTGCCAGCAGTCGCGCCGACAGCTATGGCTACACCTTC. The gene calls are TRBV27 and TRBJ1-2; D is perhaps TRBD1 (5 bases). The CDR3 is 13 amino acids. Trimming removed 5 bases at V and 4 bases at J, with 11 bases between. The V gene's germline CDR1 is MNHEY and CDR2 SMNVEV (reference sequence).

The chain joins TRBV6-5 to TRBJ2-3; tentatively, D is TRBD1 or TRBD2 (5 bases each). V lost 7 bases and J lost 0, with 14 bases in between. Germline CDR1 MNHEY, CDR2 SVGAGI. CDR3 length: 15 residues. CDR3 nucleotide sequence: TGTGCCAGCAACCCCCGAGGGGTCAGCACAGATACGCAGTATTTT. This sequence encodes CASNPRGVSTDTQYF.

The V call is TRBV2, the J call TRBJ2-7; a possible D gene is TRBD2 (7 bases). Per the germline V gene, CDR1 is SNHLY and CDR2 is FYNNEI. V was trimmed by 1 base and J by 3 bases, leaving 13 bases between them. CDR3 length: 15 residues. The CDR3 protein is CASSEVGGAHYEQYF. The DNA for the CDR3 is TGTGCCAGCAGTGAAGTGGGGGGGGCCCACTACGAGCAGTACTTC. Full variable domain (remainder filled in from reference TRBV2 and TRBJ2-7): EPEVTQTPSHQVTQMGQEVILRCVPISNHLYFYWYRQILGQKVEFLVSFYNNEISEKSEIFDDQFSVERPDGSNFTLKIRSTKLEDSAMYFCASSEVGGAHYEQYFGPGTRLTVT.

DNA of the CDR3: TGTGCCAGCAGCCAACGGGAAAGCACAGATACGCAGTATTTT. Translation gives CASSQRESTDTQYF. The chain uses TRBV7-2 and TRBJ2-3, with D perhaps TRBD2 (5 bases). V was shortened by 5 bases and J by 0 bases, with 9 bases between the two germline ends. The CDR3 is made up of 14 amino acids. Germline V gene lookup returns CDR1 SGHTA and CDR2 FQGNSA.

The V and J genes are TRBV6-5 and TRBJ2-1; tentatively, D is TRBD2 (5 bases). Germline assignment: CDR1 MNHEY and CDR2 SVGAGI. Trimming shortened V by 11 bases and J by 1 base, and 15 bases separated the two germline ends. This CDR3 has 14 amino acids. This chain's CDR3 is CALSRAPSYNEQFF. DNA for the CDR3: TGTGCCCTCTCGAGGGCGCCTTCCTACAATGAGCAGTTCTTC.

This rearrangement joins TRBV18 to TRBJ1-4; no clear D. Looked up from germline, CDR1 is KGHSH and CDR2 is LQKENI. V was shortened by 2 bases and J by 8 bases, with 9 bases between the two germline ends. The CDR3 is made up of 13 amino acids. The CDR3 sequence: CASSPNSGEKLFF. The CDR3 region has the DNA TGTGCCAGCTCACCAAACTCGGGCGAAAAACTGTTTTTT. Together with reference TRBV18 and TRBJ1-4, the CDR3 gives the full variable domain: NAGVMQNPRHLVRRRGQEARLRCSPMKGHSHVYWYRQLPEEGLKFMVYLQKENIIDESGMPKERFSAEFPKEGPSILRIQQVVRGDSAAYFCASSPNSGEKLFFGSGTQLSVL.

The chain uses TRBV21-1 and TRBJ1-1; the table names TRBD1, a call not compared with the DNA. TRBV21-1 has pseudogene status. CDR3 length equals 17 residues. DNA of the CDR3: TGTGCCAGCAGCAAAGCTAGGCCGGACAGGATGAACACTGAAGCTTTCTTT. Translation gives CASSKARPDRMNTEAFF.

This clone was picked up a small number of times. V gene TRBV27 combines with J gene TRBJ1-1; no clear D gene. V dropped 1 base and J dropped 2 bases, with 17 bases sitting between them. This CDR3 contains 17 residues. Germline values: CDR1 MNHEY, CDR2 SMNVEV (reference sequence). CDR3 nucleotide sequence: TGTGCCAGCAGTTTATTCTCCTCTCCCCAAATTAACACTGAAGCTTTCTTT. Its translation: CASSLFSSPQINTEAFF.

Concerning this clone: The same CDR3 also results from other DNA sequences found in this sample. The genes are TRBV11-2 and TRBJ1-1; D remains unclear. The CDR3 runs to 14 residues. The germline V and J ends were trimmed by 5 bases and 1 base, with 11 bases remaining between them. Germline loops: CDR1 SGHAT, CDR2 FQNNGV. In DNA, the CDR3 is TGTGCCAGCAGCCCAGGCACGGCGAACACTGAAGCTTTCTTT. This gives the protein CASSPGTANTEAFF.

This rearrangement joins TRBV28 to TRBJ1-5; D remains unclear. The CDR3 is 15 amino acids. Germline V gene lookup returns CDR1 MDHEN and CDR2 SYDVKM. The germline V and J ends were trimmed by 2 bases and 2 bases, with 10 bases remaining between them. CDR3 DNA: TGTGCCAGCAGTTTAATGATGGGTGGCAATCAGCCCCAGCATTTT. Translated: CASSLMMGGNQPQHF.